This T cell receptor (beta chain) was sequenced for a study of regulatory T cells in long-lasting Graves disease. Time point meaning: newly diagnosed GD, antithyroid drugs for less than 3 months. The TCR library was made from RNA that had been extracted from PBMCs in TRIzol. Germline V lookup: CDR1 SQVTM, CDR2 ANQGSEA. V was pared by 7 bases and J by 0 bases, with 16 bases between. The CDR3 runs 14 residues. With iRepertoire HTBI primers and Arm-PCR of CDR3 regions, TCR beta libraries were built. TCRdb independently ran MiXCR on the multiplex PCR reads; one entry per CDR3 protein. Of roughly 420,000 distinct CDR3 sequences listed, around 15% are singletons. This clonotype was seen ten or more times. These records were also assigned to another study, of T cells in Graves' hyperthyroidism and ophthalmopathy.

This specimen consisted of peripheral blood mononuclear cells (PBMCs), obtained at new diagnosis, from a patient treated with antithyroid drugs. The V call is TRBV29-1, the J call TRBJ2-7; possibly TRBD1 for D (5 bases). The sequence derives from a woman between 50 and 59 years old with Graves disease. The DNA for the CDR3 is TGCAGCGCCGGCAGGGAATGGGGCTCCTACGAGCAGTACTTC. Protein: CSAGREWGSYEQYF.